A single sample is the source of the 13 T cell receptor beta chains below, sequenced in a study of cytomegalovirus exposure and HLA in healthy donors. The PCR contained 60 Vbeta and 13 Jbeta primers. Using immunoSEQ multiplex PCR, the repertoire was profiled, and TCRdb retains in-frame clones only, with some absent. Of about 150,000 clones listed, about 72% are singletons. Sequences were obtained from PBMCs. The receptors derive from a man between 40 and 49 years old in good health and CMV-seronegative.

The chain employs TRBV2 and TRBJ1-1; D possibly corresponds to TRBD1 (5 bases). CDR3 length: 13 residues. Trimming took off 6 bases at V and 8 bases at J, with 16 bases between the two ends. Germline V gene data show CDR1 as SNHLY and CDR2 as FYNNEI. The CDR3 DNA reads TGTGCCAGCAGGGCTACGGGGGACGGGGAAGCTTTCTTT. This gives the protein CASRATGDGEAFF. Full variable domain (missing parts from reference TRBV2 and TRBJ1-1): EPEVTQTPSHQVTQMGQEVILRCVPISNHLYFYWYRQILGQKVEFLVSFYNNEISEKSEIFDDQFSVERPDGSNFTLKIRSTKLEDSAMYFCASRATGDGEAFFGQGTRLTVV.

This chain joins TRBV4-3 and TRBJ1-2, with TRBD1 matching over 8 bases. The germline CDR1 and CDR2 sequences are LGHNA and YSLEER. The J segment lost 6 bases and the V segment lost 2 bases, leaving 5 bases of the junction unmatched. The CDR3 covers 14 residues. The CDR3 bases are TGCGCCAGCAGCCAACTACAGGGGGGTGATGGCTACACCTTC. This sequence encodes CASSQLQGGDGYTF.

The V call is TRBV29-1, the J call TRBJ2-2; a weak D match, TRBD2 (5 bases). The V gene lost 7 bases and the J gene lost 1 base, with 10 bases spanning the gap. This CDR3 spans 13 amino acids. The germline V gene encodes CDR1 SQVTM and CDR2 ANQGSEA. CDR3 protein: CSASEGNTGELFF. The DNA for the CDR3 is TGCAGCGCCTCAGAGGGGAACACCGGGGAGCTGTTTTTT.

This clone is a singleton in its sample. The chain has TRBV6-6 and TRBJ2-3; D perhaps matches TRBD2 (6 bases). The V end was cut by 0 bases, the J end by 2 bases, with 12 bases between. The CDR3 has 16 amino acids. Per germline, CDR1 MNHNY and CDR2 SVGAGI (reference sequence). The chain's CDR3 is CASSYSPAGTTDTQYF. The CDR3 nucleotides are TGTGCCAGCAGTTACTCTCCAGCGGGCACCACAGATACGCAGTATTTT.

The CDR3 DNA is TGTGCCAGTAGTAACCAGGGGGAGTACGAGCAGTACTTC. It is translated as CASSNQGEYEQYF. The chain combines TRBV19 with TRBJ2-7; TRBD1 matches at 7 bases. The junction had 4 bases not matched to a gene; V was cut back by 4 bases and J by 4 bases. Per germline, CDR1 LNHDA and CDR2 SQIVND (reference sequence). CDR3 length: 13 residues.

This clone showed up just once. The DNA of the CDR3 is TGTGCCAGCAGCGCAGGGCGCACCGGCACAGATACGCAGTATTTT. Encoded protein: CASSAGRTGTDTQYF. The V gene is TRBV9, the J gene TRBJ2-3; a weak D match, TRBD1 (5 bases). The CDR3 spans 15 residues. Trimming stripped 3 bases from V and 1 base from J, with 12 bases between. Germline CDR1 SGDLS, CDR2 YYNGEE.

The V gene is TRBV30, the J gene TRBJ1-5; 7 bases agree with TRBD1. The CDR3 extends over 14 amino acids. The V gene end was trimmed by 3 bases and the J gene end by 6 bases; junction bases not matched to a gene: 8. CDR1 GTSNPN and CDR2 SVGIG come from the germline V gene (reference sequence). This CDR3 is CAWRNRGTGQPQHF. The DNA of the CDR3 is TGTGCCTGGAGGAACAGGGGAACGGGTCAGCCCCAGCATTTT.

Only one count was recorded for this clone. This rearrangement joins TRBV4-2 to TRBJ1-2; D perhaps matches TRBD1 (6 bases). Germline CDR1 and CDR2: LGHNA and YNFKEQ. Trimming took 0 bases from V and 4 from J, leaving 9 bases between them. The CDR3 has 14 residues. The CDR3 DNA reads TGTGCCAGCAGCCAAGACAGGGGTGGCTATGGCTACACCTTC. Its translation: CASSQDRGGYGYTF.

This chain uses TRBV9 with TRBJ1-3; D may be TRBD1 (6 bases). From germline, CDR1 is SGDLS and CDR2 YYNGEE. The V and J ends lost 4 bases and 0 bases respectively, with 14 bases between them. The CDR3 loop spans 16 amino acids. The CDR3 sequence: CASSPNRVLSGNTIYF. The CDR3 DNA reads TGTGCCAGCAGCCCCAACAGGGTCCTCTCTGGAAACACCATATATTTT. Full variable domain (missing parts from reference TRBV9 and TRBJ1-3): DSGVTQTPKHLITATGQRVTLRCSPRSGDLSVYWYQQSLDQGLQFLIQYYNGEERAKGNILERFSAQQFPDLHSELNLSSLELGDSALYFCASSPNRVLSGNTIYFGEGSWLTVV.

V usage is TRBV5-1 and J usage is TRBJ1-2, with a tentative D call TRBD1 (6 bases). Germline CDR1 is SGHRS and CDR2 is YFSETQ. The CDR3 runs to 16 residues. Trimming left V 1 base short and J 0 bases short, with 13 bases between. CDR3 bases: TGCGCCAGCAGCTTGAGAGACAGGCAGACTAACTATGGCTACACCTTC. Protein sequence: CASSLRDRQTNYGYTF.

This clone came up a few times. V usage is TRBV28 and J usage is TRBJ1-1; 9 nucleotides match TRBD1. V was clipped by 3 bases and J by 1 base; unmatched bases: 3. Germline V lookup: CDR1 MDHEN, CDR2 SYDVKM. The CDR3 length is 15 residues. The chain's CDR3 is CASSFPQGANTEAFF. The DNA for the CDR3 is TGTGCCAGCAGTTTTCCACAGGGGGCGAACACTGAAGCTTTCTTT. The full variable domain, its missing parts supplied by reference TRBV28 and TRBJ1-1, is DVKVTQSSRYLVKRTGEKVFLECVQDMDHENMFWYRQDPGLGLRLIYFSYDVKMKEKGDIPEGYSVSREKKERFSLILESASTNQTSMYLCASSFPQGANTEAFFGQGTRLTVV.

This clone appeared a few times. The V gene is TRBV11-2, the J gene TRBJ2-1; 9 bases are a match to TRBD2. CDR3 size: 15 residues. CDR1 and CDR2 (germline): SGHAT, FQNNGV. Germline trimming cut 5 bases from V and 6 bases from J; bases unmatched to any gene: 8. The CDR3 sequence: CASSPIAGDVNEQFF. The CDR3 DNA reads TGTGCCAGCAGCCCCATAGCGGGAGATGTCAATGAGCAGTTCTTC.

The J gene is TRBJ2-1, the V gene TRBV10-3, with D unclear. The CDR3 is 15 residues long. Deletions cut 0 bases from V and 3 bases from J, with 9 bases between. CDR1 ENHRY and CDR2 SYGVKD come from the germline V gene. The CDR3: CAISESEQIYNEQFF. For the CDR3, the DNA is TGTGCCATCAGTGAGTCGGAGCAAATCTACAATGAGCAGTTCTTC.